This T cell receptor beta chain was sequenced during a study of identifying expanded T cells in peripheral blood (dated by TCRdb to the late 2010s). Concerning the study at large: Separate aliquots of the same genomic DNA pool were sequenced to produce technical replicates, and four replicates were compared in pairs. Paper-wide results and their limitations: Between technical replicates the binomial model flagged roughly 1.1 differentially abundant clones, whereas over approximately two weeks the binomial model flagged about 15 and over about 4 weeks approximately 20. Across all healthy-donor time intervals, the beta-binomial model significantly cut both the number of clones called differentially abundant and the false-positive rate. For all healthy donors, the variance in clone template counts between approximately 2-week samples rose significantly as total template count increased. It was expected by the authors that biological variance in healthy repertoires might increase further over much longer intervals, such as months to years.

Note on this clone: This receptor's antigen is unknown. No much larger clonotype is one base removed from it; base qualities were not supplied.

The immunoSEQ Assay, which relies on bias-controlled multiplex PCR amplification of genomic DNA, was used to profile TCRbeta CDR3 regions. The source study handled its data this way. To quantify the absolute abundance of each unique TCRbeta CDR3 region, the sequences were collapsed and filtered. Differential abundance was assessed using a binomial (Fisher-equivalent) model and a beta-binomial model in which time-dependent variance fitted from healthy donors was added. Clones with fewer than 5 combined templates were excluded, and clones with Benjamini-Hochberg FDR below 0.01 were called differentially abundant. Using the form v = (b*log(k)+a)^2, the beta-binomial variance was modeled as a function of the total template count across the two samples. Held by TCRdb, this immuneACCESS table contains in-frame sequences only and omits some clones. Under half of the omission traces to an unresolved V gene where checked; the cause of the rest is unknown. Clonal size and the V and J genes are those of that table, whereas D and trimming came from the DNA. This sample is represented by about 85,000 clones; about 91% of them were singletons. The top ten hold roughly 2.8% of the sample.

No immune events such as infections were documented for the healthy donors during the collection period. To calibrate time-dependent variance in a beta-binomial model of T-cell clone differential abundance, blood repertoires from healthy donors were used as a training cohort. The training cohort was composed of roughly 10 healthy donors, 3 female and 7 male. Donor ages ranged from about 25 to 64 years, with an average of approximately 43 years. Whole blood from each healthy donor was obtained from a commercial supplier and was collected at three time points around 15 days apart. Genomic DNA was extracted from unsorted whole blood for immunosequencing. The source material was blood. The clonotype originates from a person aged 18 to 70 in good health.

For the CDR3, the sequence is CASSIWGLAGGLVNEQFF. The nucleotides are TGTGCCAGTAGTATTTGGGGACTAGCGGGAGGGCTGGTCAATGAGCAGTTCTTC. Recombination connected TRBV19 to TRBJ2-1, and 16 junctional nucleotides match TRBD2. The germline V gene (reference sequence) supplies CDR1 LNHDA and CDR2 SQIVND. Germline trimming amounts to 3 bases on V and 6 bases on J, with 8 as the count of junction bases outside the gene matches. The CDR3, from cysteine to phenylalanine, totals 18 residues. The DNA shown is the 54-base CDR3, in frame from base 1.